This T cell receptor beta chain is from a study of T-cell memory formation after mild COVID-19. TCRdb re-derived calls from the 5' RACE reads in MiXCR, one entry per CDR3 protein. Of 540,000 or so distinct CDR3 sequences listed, 20% are singletons. Source material: PBMCs or a T cell subset sorted from them (not recorded which). This TCR came from an adult woman who had mild COVID-19 (a few samples of this study predate the infection). Cell type and time point are not known.

CDR3 DNA: TGTGCCAGCAGCTTAGAGTTAGCTCTCGGAGGGTTCATCAAAGCTTTCTTT. As protein: CASSLELALGGFIKAFF. V is TRBV7-9 and J is TRBJ1-1; D is unclear. Germline CDR1 and CDR2: SEHNR and FQNEAQ (reference sequence). This CDR3 is 17 amino acids long. Trimming stripped 1 base from V and 9 bases from J, with 24 bases between.